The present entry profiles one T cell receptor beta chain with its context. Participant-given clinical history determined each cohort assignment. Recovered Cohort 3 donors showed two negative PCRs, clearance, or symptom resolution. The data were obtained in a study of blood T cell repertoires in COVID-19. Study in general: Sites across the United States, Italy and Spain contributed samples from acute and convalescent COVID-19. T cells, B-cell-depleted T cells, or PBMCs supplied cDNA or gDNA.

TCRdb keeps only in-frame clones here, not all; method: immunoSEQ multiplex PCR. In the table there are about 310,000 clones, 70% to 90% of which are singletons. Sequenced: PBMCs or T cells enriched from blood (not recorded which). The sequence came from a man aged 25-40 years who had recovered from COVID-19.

CDR3 coding DNA: TGTGCCAGTACCACAACAGGCAGGGTCGGCACTGAAGCTTTCTTT. This sequence encodes CASTTTGRVGTEAFF. V is TRBV19 and J is TRBJ1-1, with D perhaps matching TRBD1 (5 bases). The CDR3 consists of 15 residues. Germline CDR1 reads LNHDA; CDR2 reads SQIVND (reference sequence). Trimming took 7 bases from V and 4 from J, leaving 19 bases between them.